The rows below give T cell receptor beta chains drawn from one sample of a study of post-analysis software for immune sequencing data. Using its own MiXCR run on the PCR reads, TCRdb lists one record per CDR3 protein. The sample comprises 380,000 or so distinct CDR3 sequences, around 37% of which are singletons, and roughly 12% rests with the top ten. The sequenced sample consisted of blood. These receptor sequences come from a girl aged 10-17 years with multiple sclerosis. Each CDR3 is given with its conserved first and last residue. A D gene is named only where the DNA matches it firmly. Expanded clones are given a class, and other clones once, few, many or no size at all.

D gene	J gene	V gene	clone size	CDR3 protein	CDR3 DNA
NA	TRBJ2-1	TRBV29-1	few	CSVEGLENNEQFF	TGCAGCGTTGAAGGTCTAGAAAACAATGAGCAGTTCTTC
TRBD1	TRBJ2-7	TRBV7-2	NA	CASSKQGARSYEQYF	TGTGCCAGCAGCAAACAGGGGGCAAGATCCTACGAGCAGTACTTC
NA	TRBJ2-1	TRBV29-1	NA	CSVVRGAAFF	TGCAGCGTTGTCAGGGGGGCCGCGTTCTTC
NA	TRBJ2-1	TRBV12-3/TRBV12-4	many	CASSSGFPYNEQFF	TGTGCCAGCAGCTCAGGGTTTCCCTACAATGAGCAGTTCTTC
TRBD1	TRBJ1-1	TRBV4-1	few	CASSQAGGRGRKGNTEAFF	TGCGCCAGCAGCCAAGCGGGAGGCAGGGGGCGTAAGGGGAACACTGAAGCTTTCTTT
NA	TRBJ2-1	TRBV27	NA	CASSSWSYNEQFF	TGTGCCAGCAGTTCGTGGAGCTACAATGAGCAGTTCTTC
TRBD2	TRBJ2-3	TRBV4-2	few	CASSRGKLAGGSTDTQYF	TGTGCCAGCAGCCGAGGGAAACTAGCGGGGGGCTCCACAGATACGCAGTATTTT
TRBD2	TRBJ2-1	TRBV7-3	few	CASSPSGTSSHEQFF	TGTGCCAGCAGCCCGTCCGGGACTAGCTCCCATGAGCAGTTCTTC
NA	TRBJ2-1	TRBV9	NA	CASSAWSNNEQFF	TGTGCCAGCAGCGCTTGGAGCAACAATGAGCAGTTCTTC
NA	TRBJ1-5	TRBV20-1	NA	CSATPIWGVDSQPQHF	TGCAGTGCTACCCCCATTTGGGGCGTTGATAGTCAGCCCCAGCATTTT
NA	TRBJ2-1	TRBV20-1	NA	CSATVSLTTYNEQFF	TGCAGTGCTACAGTAAGTTTGACAACCTACAATGAGCAGTTCTTC
TRBD2	TRBJ2-7	TRBV4-1	NA	CASSPHWTSGVYEQYF	TGCGCCAGCAGCCCTCACTGGACTAGCGGGGTCTACGAGCAGTACTTC
NA	TRBJ2-7	TRBV5-7	NA	CASSPSRSGSYEQYF	TGTGCCAGCAGCCCATCCCGGTCGGGTTCCTACGAGCAGTACTTC
TRBD1	TRBJ1-1	TRBV6-6	NA	CASSSYEQGGNTEAFF	TGTGCCAGCAGTTCCTACGAACAGGGGGGGAACACTGAAGCTTTCTTT
NA	TRBJ2-1	TRBV25-1	NA	CASSEYWRGPSYNEQFF	TGTGCCAGCAGTGAATATTGGCGGGGGCCCTCCTACAATGAGCAGTTCTTC
NA	TRBJ2-4	TRBV27	many	CASSLSVFEIAKNIQYF	TGTGCCAGCAGTTTATCAGTTTTTGAGATAGCCAAAAACATTCAGTACTTC
TRBD1	TRBJ2-7	TRBV5-4	NA	CASSYWTGGDEQYF	TGTGCCAGCAGCTACTGGACAGGGGGCGACGAGCAGTACTTC
TRBD1	TRBJ2-5	TRBV20-1	few	CSAPRGQGGETQYF	TGCAGTGCCCCCAGGGGGCAGGGCGGTGAGACCCAGTACTTC
NA	TRBJ2-5	TRBV10-3	few	CAIREGEETQYF	TGTGCCATCAGGGAAGGGGAAGAGACCCAGTACTTC
NA	TRBJ1-5	TRBV2	NA	CASSERGKGPQHF	TGTGCCAGCAGTGAAAGGGGGAAAGGACCCCAGCATTTT
TRBD2	TRBJ2-5	TRBV20-1	few	CSASPSGVETQYF	TGCAGTGCTTCGCCTAGCGGGGTGGAGACCCAGTACTTC
TRBD1	TRBJ1-5	TRBV6-1	once	CASCSGTGGTQPQHF	TGTGCCAGCTGTTCCGGGACAGGGGGCACTCAGCCCCAGCATTTT
TRBD1	TRBJ1-5	TRBV7-3	NA	CASSSQAGQATQPQHF	TGTGCCAGCAGCTCCCAGGCAGGACAGGCGACGCAGCCCCAGCATTTT
TRBD1	TRBJ2-4	TRBV27	NA	CASRSRTGPKNIQYF	TGTGCCAGCAGGTCCCGGACAGGGCCCAAAAACATTCAGTACTTC
TRBD2	TRBJ2-3	TRBV7-8	NA	CASSPTGAGGPPATQYF	TGTGCCAGCAGCCCGACGGGGGCGGGGGGGCCACCCGCTACGCAGTATTTT
NA	TRBJ2-5	TRBV14	few	CASSQALDLQETQYF	TGTGCCAGCAGCCAAGCCCTGGACCTCCAAGAGACCCAGTACTTC
TRBD1	TRBJ2-7	TRBV5-1	few	CASSNHQTGRRRYEQYF	TGCGCCAGCAGCAACCATCAGACAGGGAGACGGCGATACGAGCAGTACTTC
TRBD1	TRBJ1-2	TRBV20-1	NA	CSASKQGGSYGYTF	TGCAGTGCTTCTAAACAGGGGGGATCCTATGGCTACACCTTC
NA	TRBJ2-7	TRBV4-2	NA	CASSHGMDKTYEQYF	TGTGCCAGCAGCCATGGGATGGACAAAACCTACGAGCAGTACTTC
NA	TRBJ2-1	TRBV12-3/TRBV12-4	NA	CASSLEGEETEQFF	TGTGCCAGCAGTTTGGAGGGTGAGGAGACAGAGCAGTTCTTC